Listed here is a single TCR beta chain. Its antigen is unknown. Per-base quality was not reported, and no clone a single base away is much larger than it. This sample was taken from a study of blood T cell repertoires in COVID-19 (TCRdb year 2020). Broadly, across the study: Samples from collaborators originated in the United States, Italy and Spain and spanned both the acute and convalescent phases of COVID-19. The prospective study material was composed of cDNA or gDNA derived from T cells, B-cell-depleted T cells, or PBMCs. Deeply sampled blood TCRbeta repertoires from subjects exposed to, actively infected with, or recovered from COVID-19 were included in the dataset. The repertoires were released in a freely available public database intended as a resource for research on the immune response to SARS-CoV-2. Samples came from the ongoing ImmuneRACE study (first 160 participants) plus 1,254 subjects from 6 global collaborators. Sample metadata almost always included a de-identified subject ID, COVID-19 status, age in years and sex. Where available, HLA class I and class II types were obtained from metadata supplied by the sample provider rather than from assay-based typing. Broad study findings and their caveats: The quantity of clinical and demographic metadata differed by source and by participant and was supplied without curation.

TCRbeta CDR3 regions were amplified from genomic DNA using the immunoSEQ Assay, a bias-controlled multiplex PCR. From the authors' description of their analysis: The number of nucleated cells in each sample was estimated from the amplification of reference gene primers within the assay. To quantify the absolute abundance of each unique TCRbeta CDR3 rearrangement, sequence reads were collapsed and filtered. For each sample, productive Simpson clonality was calculated by taking the square root of Simpson's diversity index across productive rearrangements. In TCRdb, the immuneACCESS table is reduced to in-frame sequences with V and J assigned. These tables do not hold every clone; where another copy was compared, an unresolved V gene accounts for under half, and the others remain unexplained. That table furnishes V, J and clone size, whereas the DNA furnished D and trimming. Present in this sample are about 240,000 clones, roughly 87% of which were seen just once. The ten top clones hold just over 2.5% of the sample.

Taken from cysteine to phenylalanine, the CDR3 has 12 residues. Only CDR3 DNA remains: 36 bases, in frame from the first base. Taken from the germline V gene (reference sequence), the CDR1 and CDR2 loops are SEHNR and FQNEAQ. The trim is 2 bases for V and 6 bases for J, with a gap of 8 bases between the germline ends. Enrolling through a virtual design, the prospective study's participants ranged in age from roughly 18 to 89 years and lived across 24 United States geographic areas. In the prospective study, cohorts were assigned on the basis of participant-reported clinical history obtained from a screening survey and a study questionnaire. Mobile phlebotomists in the prospective study collected whole blood, serum and a nasopharyngeal or oropharyngeal swab from every participant. Participants in the prospective study had the option to provide additional blood draws and questionnaires over a 2-month period. Blood samples from the prospective study were shipped frozen or at room temperature prior to DNA extraction.

This TCR was recovered from a woman in her twenties or thirties with acute COVID-19. The V and J segments used are TRBV7-9 and TRBJ2-7; too little of a D gene remains to name it. What was sequenced was PBMCs or T cells enriched from blood (not recorded which). The sequence in DNA is TGTGCCAGCAGCTTAAAGTTACTCGAGCAGTACTTC. Its protein is CASSLKLLEQYF.